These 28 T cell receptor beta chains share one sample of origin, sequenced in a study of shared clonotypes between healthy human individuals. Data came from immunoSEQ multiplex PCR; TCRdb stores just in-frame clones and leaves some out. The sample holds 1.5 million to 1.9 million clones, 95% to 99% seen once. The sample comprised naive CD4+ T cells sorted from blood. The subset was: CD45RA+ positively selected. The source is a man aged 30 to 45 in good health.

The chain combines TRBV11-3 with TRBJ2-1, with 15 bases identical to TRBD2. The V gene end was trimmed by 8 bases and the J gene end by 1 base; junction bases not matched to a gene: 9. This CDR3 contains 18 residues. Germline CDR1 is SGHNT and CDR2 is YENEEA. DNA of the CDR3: TGTGCCAGCTCAAGGACTAGCGGGAGGGCGGGATCCTACAATGAGCAGTTCTTC. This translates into CASSRTSGRAGSYNEQFF.

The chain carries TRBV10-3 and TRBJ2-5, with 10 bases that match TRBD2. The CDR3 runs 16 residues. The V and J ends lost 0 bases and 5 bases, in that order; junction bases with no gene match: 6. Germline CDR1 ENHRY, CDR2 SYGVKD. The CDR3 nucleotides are TGTGCCATCAGTGAGTCTCGGGCTAGCGGGAGCGAGACCCAGTACTTC. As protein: CAISESRASGSETQYF.

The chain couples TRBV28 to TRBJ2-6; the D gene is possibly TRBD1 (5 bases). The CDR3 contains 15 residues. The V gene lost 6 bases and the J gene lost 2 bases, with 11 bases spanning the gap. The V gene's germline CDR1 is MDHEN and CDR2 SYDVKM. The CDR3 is CASRKSQAGANVLTF. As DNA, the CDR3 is TGTGCCAGCAGAAAATCACAGGCTGGGGCCAACGTCCTGACTTTC.

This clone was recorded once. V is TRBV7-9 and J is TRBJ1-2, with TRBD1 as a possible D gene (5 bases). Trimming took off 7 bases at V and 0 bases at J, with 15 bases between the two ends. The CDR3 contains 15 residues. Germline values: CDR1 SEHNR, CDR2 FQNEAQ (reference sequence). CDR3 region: CASIPRGVTNYGYTF. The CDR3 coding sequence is TGTGCCAGCATCCCTAGGGGAGTTACTAACTATGGCTACACCTTC. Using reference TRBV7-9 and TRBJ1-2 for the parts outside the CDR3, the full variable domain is DTGVSQNPRHKITKRGQNVTFRCDPISEHNRLYWYRQTLGQGPEFLTYFQNEAQLEKSRLLSDRFSAERPKGSFSTLEIQRTEQGDSAMYLCASIPRGVTNYGYTFGSGTRLTVV.

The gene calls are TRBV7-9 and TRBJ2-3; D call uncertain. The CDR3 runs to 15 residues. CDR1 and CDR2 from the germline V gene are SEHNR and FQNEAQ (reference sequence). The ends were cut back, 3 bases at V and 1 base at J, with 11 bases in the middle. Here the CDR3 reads CASSLLIAGTDTQYF. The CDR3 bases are TGTGCCAGCAGCTTGCTTATAGCTGGCACAGATACGCAGTATTTT. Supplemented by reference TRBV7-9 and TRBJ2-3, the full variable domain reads DTGVSQNPRHKITKRGQNVTFRCDPISEHNRLYWYRQTLGQGPEFLTYFQNEAQLEKSRLLSDRFSAERPKGSFSTLEIQRTEQGDSAMYLCASSLLIAGTDTQYFGPGTRLTVL.

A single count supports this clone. CDR3 DNA sequence: TGCGCCAGCAGCCCGGACACGAGCTCCTACAATGAGCAGTTCTTC. This encodes CASSPDTSSYNEQFF. The rearrangement uses TRBV5-1 and TRBJ2-1, with TRBD1 as a possible D gene (5 bases). The CDR3 covers 15 residues. Germline CDR1 reads SGHRS; CDR2 reads YFSETQ. V lost 4 bases and J lost 0, with 11 bases in between.

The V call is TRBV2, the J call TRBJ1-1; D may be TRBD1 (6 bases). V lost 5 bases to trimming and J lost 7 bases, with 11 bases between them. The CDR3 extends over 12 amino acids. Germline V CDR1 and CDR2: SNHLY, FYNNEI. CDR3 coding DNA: TGTGCCAGCAGTTCGACAGGAAGTGAAGCTTTCTTT. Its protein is CASSSTGSEAFF.

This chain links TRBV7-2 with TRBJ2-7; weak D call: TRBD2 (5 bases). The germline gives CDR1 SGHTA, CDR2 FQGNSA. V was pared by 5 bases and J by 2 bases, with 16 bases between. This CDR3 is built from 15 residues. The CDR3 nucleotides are TGTGCCAGCAGCCCCCACGGCGGAGGAACCTACGAGCAGTACTTC. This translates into CASSPHGGGTYEQYF.

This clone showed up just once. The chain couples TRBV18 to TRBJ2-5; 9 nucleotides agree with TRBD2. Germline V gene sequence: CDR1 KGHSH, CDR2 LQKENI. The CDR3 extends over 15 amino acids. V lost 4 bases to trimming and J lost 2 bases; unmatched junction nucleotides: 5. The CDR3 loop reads CASSLSGSGQETQYF. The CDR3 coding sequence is TGTGCCAGCTCACTTAGCGGGAGCGGACAAGAGACCCAGTACTTC. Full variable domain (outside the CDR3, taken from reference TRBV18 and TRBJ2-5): NAGVMQNPRHLVRRRGQEARLRCSPMKGHSHVYWYRQLPEEGLKFMVYLQKENIIDESGMPKERFSAEFPKEGPSILRIQQVVRGDSAAYFCASSLSGSGQETQYFGPGTRLLVL.

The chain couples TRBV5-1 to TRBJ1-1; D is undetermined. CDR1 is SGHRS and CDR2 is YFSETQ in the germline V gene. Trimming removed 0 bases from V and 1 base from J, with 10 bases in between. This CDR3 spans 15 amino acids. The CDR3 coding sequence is TGCGCCAGCAGCTTGGATTTATTGGGGAACACTGAAGCTTTCTTT. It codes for CASSLDLLGNTEAFF.

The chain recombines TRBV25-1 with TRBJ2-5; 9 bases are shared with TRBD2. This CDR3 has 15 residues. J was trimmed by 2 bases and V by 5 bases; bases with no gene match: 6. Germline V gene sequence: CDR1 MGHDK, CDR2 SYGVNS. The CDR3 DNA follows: TGTGCCAGCAGTCTCAACCTAGCGGGGCAAGAGACCCAGTACTTC. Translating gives CASSLNLAGQETQYF.

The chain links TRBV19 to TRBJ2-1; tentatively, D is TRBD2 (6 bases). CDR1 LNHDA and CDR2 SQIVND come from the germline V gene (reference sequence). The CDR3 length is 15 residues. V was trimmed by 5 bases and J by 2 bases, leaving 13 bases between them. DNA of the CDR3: TGTGCCAGTAGTCCCTCGGGACTTACCTACAATGAGCAGTTCTTC. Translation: CASSPSGLTYNEQFF. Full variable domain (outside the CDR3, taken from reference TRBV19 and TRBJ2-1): DGGITQSPKYLFRKEGQNVTLSCEQNLNHDAMYWYRQDPGQGLRLIYYSQIVNDFQKGDIAEGYSVSREKKESFPLTVTSAQKNPTAFYLCASSPSGLTYNEQFFGPGTRLTVL.

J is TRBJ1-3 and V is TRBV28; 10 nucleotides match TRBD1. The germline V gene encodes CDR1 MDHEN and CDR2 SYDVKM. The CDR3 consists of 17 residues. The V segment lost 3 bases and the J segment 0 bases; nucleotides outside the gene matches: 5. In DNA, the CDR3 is TGTGCCAGCAGTTTGCTGGGACAGGGGATCTCTGGAAACACCATATATTTT. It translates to CASSLLGQGISGNTIYF.

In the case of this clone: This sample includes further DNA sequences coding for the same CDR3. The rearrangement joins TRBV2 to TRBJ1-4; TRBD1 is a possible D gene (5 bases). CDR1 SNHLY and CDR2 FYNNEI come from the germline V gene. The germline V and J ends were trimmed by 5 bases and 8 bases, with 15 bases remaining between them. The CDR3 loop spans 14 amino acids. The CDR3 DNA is TGTGCCAGCAGTCTCCAGGGAGTAGGGGAAAAACTGTTTTTT. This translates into CASSLQGVGEKLFF. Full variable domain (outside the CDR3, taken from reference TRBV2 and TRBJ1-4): EPEVTQTPSHQVTQMGQEVILRCVPISNHLYFYWYRQILGQKVEFLVSFYNNEISEKSEIFDDQFSVERPDGSNFTLKIRSTKLEDSAMYFCASSLQGVGEKLFFGSGTQLSVL.

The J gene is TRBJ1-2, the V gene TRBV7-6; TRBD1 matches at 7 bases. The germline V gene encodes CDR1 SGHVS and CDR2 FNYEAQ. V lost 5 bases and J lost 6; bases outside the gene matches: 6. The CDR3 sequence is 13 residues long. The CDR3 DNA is TGTGCCAGCAGCCCGACAGGGATGGATGGCTACACCTTC. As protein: CASSPTGMDGYTF.

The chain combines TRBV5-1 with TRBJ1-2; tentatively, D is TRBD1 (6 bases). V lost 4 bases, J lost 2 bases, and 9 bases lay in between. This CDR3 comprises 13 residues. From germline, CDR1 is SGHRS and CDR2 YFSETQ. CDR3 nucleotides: TGCGCCAGCAGCCCGACAGGAAACTATGGCTACACCTTC. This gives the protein CASSPTGNYGYTF.

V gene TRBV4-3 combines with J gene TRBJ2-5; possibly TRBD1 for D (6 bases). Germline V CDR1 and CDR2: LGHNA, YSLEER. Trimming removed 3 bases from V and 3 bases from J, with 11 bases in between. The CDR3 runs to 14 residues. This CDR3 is CASSQNGQKETQYF. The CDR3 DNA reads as TGCGCCAGCAGCCAGAATGGACAGAAAGAGACCCAGTACTTC.

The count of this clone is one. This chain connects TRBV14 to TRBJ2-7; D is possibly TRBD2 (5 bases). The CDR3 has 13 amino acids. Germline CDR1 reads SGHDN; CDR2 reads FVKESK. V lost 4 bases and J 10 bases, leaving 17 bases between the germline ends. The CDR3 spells CASSLFGDGGQYF. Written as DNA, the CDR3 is TGTGCCAGCAGCCTTTTCGGAGACGGAGGACAGTACTTC.

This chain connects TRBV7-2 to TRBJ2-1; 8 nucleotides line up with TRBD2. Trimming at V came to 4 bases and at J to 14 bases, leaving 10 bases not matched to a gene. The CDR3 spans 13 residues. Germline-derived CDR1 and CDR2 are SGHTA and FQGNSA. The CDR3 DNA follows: TGTGCCAGCAGCTCCAGCGGGAGCCAACCGGAGTTCTTC. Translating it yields CASSSSGSQPEFF.

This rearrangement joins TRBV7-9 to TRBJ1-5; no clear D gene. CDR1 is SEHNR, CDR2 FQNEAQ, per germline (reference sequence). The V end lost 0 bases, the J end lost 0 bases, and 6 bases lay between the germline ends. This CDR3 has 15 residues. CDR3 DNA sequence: TGTGCCAGCAGCTTAGCCCCGGATAGCAATCAGCCCCAGCATTTT. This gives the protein CASSLAPDSNQPQHF.

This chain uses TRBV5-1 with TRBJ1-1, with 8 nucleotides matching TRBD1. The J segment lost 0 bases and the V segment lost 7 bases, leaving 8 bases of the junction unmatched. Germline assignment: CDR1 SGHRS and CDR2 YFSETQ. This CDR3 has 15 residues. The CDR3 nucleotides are TGCGCCAGCGGACAGGGATTCGGGGTGAACACTGAAGCTTTCTTT. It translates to CASGQGFGVNTEAFF. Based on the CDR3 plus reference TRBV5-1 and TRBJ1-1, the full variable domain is KAGVTQTPRYLIKTRGQQVTLSCSPISGHRSVSWYQQTPGQGLQFLFEYFSETQRNKGNFPGRFSGRQFSNSRSEMNVSTLELGDSALYLCASGQGFGVNTEAFFGQGTRLTVV.

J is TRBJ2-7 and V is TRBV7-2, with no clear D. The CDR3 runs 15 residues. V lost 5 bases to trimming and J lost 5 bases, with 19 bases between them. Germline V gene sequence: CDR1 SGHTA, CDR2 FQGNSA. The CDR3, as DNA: TGTGCCAGCAGCGTCCGCTGGTTACGGTCCCACGAGCAGTACTTC. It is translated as CASSVRWLRSHEQYF.

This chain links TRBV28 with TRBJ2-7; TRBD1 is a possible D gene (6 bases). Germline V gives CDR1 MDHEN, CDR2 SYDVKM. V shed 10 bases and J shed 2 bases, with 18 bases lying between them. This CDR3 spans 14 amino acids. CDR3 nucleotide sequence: TGTGCCACGCAGGGGCAGGTTAACACCTACGAGCAGTACTTC. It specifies CATQGQVNTYEQYF.

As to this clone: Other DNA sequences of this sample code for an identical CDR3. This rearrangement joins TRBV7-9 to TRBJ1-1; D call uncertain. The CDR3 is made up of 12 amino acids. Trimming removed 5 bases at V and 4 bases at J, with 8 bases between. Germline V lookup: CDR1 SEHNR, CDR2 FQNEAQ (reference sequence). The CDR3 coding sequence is TGTGCCAGCAGCCCCTACGGCACTGAAGCTTTCTTT. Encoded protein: CASSPYGTEAFF.

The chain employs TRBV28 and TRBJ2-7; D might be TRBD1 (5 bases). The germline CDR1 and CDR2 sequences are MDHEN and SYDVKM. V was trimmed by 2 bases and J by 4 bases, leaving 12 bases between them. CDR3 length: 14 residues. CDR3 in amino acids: CASSLVRQGYEQYF. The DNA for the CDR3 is TGTGCCAGCAGTTTAGTTAGGCAGGGATACGAGCAGTACTTC.

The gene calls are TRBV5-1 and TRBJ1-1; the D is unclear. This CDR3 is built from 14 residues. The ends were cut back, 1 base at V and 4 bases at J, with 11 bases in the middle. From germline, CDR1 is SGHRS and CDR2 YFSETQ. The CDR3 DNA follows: TGCGCCAGCAGCTTGACAAGCAAGGGCACTGAAGCTTTCTTT. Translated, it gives CASSLTSKGTEAFF.

The CDR3 here is CASSLISGGQNEQFF. For the CDR3, the DNA is TGTGCCAGCAGCTTAATTAGCGGTGGCCAGAATGAGCAGTTCTTC. V is TRBV7-3 and J is TRBJ2-1; tentatively, D is TRBD2 (6 bases). There are 15 residues in the CDR3. Germline V CDR1 and CDR2: SGHTA, FQGTGA. The V end lost 1 base, the J end lost 7 bases, and 14 bases lay between the germline ends.

CDR3 residues: CASSMTSGKETQYF. The CDR3 DNA sequence: TGTGCCAGCAGCATGACTAGCGGGAAAGAGACCCAGTACTTC. The chain carries TRBV11-2 and TRBJ2-5; 11 bases match TRBD2. Germline-derived CDR1 and CDR2 are SGHAT and FQNNGV. CDR3 size: 14 residues. V lost 5 bases and J lost 3; bases outside the gene matches: 2. Complete variable domain (other parts from reference TRBV11-2 and TRBJ2-5): EAGVAQSPRYKIIEKRQSVAFWCNPISGHATLYWYQQILGQGPKLLIQFQNNGVVDDSQLPKDRFSAERLKGVDSTLKIQPAKLEDSAVYLCASSMTSGKETQYFGPGTRLLVL.